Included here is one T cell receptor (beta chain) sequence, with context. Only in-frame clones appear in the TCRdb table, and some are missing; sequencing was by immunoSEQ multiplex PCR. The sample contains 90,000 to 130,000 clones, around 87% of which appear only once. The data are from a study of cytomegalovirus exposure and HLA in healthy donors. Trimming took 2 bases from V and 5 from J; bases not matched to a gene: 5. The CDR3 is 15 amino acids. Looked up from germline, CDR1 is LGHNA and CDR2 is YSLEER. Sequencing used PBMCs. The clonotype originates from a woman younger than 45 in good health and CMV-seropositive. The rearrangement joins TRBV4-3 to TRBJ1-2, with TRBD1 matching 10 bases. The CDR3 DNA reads TGCGCCAGCAGCCAACGACAGGGGGCTCTATATGGCTACACCTTC. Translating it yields CASSQRQGALYGYTF.